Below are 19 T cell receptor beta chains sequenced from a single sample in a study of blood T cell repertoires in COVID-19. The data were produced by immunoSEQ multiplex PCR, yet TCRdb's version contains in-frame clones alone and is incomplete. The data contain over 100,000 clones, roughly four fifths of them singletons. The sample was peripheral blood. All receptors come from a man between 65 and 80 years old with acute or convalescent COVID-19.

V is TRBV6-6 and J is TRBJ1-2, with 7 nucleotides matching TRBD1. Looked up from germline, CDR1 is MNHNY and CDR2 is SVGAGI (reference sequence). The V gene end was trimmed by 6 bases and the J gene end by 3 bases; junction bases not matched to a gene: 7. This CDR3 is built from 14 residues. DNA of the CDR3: TGTGCCAGCAGAACGACAGGGATGGACTATGGCTACACCTTC. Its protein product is CASRTTGMDYGYTF.

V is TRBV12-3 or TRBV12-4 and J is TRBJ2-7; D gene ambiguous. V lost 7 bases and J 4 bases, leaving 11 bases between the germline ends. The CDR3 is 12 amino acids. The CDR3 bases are TGTGCCAGCACCCCGTCCGGGTACGAGCAGTACTTC. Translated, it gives CASTPSGYEQYF.

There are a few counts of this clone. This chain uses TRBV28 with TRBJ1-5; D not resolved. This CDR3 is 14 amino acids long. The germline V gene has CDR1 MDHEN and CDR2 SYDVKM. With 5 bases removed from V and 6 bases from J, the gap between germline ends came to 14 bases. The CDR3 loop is CASSTALGSQPQHF. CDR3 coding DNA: TGTGCCAGCAGTACCGCTCTAGGTAGTCAGCCCCAGCATTTT. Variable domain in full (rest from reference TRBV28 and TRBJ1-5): DVKVTQSSRYLVKRTGEKVFLECVQDMDHENMFWYRQDPGLGLRLIYFSYDVKMKEKGDIPEGYSVSREKKERFSLILESASTNQTSMYLCASSTALGSQPQHFGDGTRLSIL.

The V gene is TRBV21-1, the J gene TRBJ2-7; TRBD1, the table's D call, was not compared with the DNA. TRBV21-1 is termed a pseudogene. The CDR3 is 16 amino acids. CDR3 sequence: CASWIPPVTGKVGQYF. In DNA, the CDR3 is TGTGCCAGCTGGATCCCTCCGGTGACAGGGAAGGTGGGGCAGTACTTC.

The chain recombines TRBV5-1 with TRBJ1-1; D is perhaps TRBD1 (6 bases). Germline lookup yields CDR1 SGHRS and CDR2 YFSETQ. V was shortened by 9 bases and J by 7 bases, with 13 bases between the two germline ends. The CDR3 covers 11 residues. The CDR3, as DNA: TGCGCCACCTCAGGGGAGGGTGAAGCTTTCTTT. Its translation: CATSGEGEAFF.

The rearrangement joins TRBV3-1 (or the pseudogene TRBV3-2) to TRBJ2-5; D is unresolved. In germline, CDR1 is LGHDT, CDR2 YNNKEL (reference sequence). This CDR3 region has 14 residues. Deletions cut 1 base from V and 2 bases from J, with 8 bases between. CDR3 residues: CASSQVASQETQYF. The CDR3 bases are TGTGCCAGCAGCCAAGTTGCTAGTCAAGAGACCCAGTACTTC.

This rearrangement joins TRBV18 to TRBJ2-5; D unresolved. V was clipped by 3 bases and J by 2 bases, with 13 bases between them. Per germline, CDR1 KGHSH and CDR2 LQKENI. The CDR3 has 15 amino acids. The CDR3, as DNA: TGTGCCAGCTCACCCGAGGCGGCGCGACAAGAGACCCAGTACTTC. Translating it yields CASSPEAARQETQYF. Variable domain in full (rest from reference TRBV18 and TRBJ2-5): NAGVMQNPRHLVRRRGQEARLRCSPMKGHSHVYWYRQLPEEGLKFMVYLQKENIIDESGMPKERFSAEFPKEGPSILRIQQVVRGDSAAYFCASSPEAARQETQYFGPGTRLLVL.

The CDR3 spells CASSLPSRGNTIYF. The CDR3 nucleotides are TGTGCCAGCAGTCTGCCCTCCAGGGGAAACACCATATATTTT. The chain combines TRBV28 with TRBJ1-3; D is unresolved. The germline gives CDR1 MDHEN, CDR2 SYDVKM. The CDR3 has 14 residues. V lost 5 bases and J lost 4, with 12 bases in between.

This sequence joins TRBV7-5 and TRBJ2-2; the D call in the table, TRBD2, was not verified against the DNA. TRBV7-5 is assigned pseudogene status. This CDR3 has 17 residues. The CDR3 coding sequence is TGTGTCAGAAGCTTAGCTAAGGCGGGGGGATATACCGGGGAGCTGTTTTTT. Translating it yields CVRSLAKAGGYTGELFF.

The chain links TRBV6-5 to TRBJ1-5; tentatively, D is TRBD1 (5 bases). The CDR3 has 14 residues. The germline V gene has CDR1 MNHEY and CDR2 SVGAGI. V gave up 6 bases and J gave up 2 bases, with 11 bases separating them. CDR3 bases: TGTGCCAGCAGGGAGGGGTCGGGCAATCAGCCCCAGCATTTT. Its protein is CASREGSGNQPQHF.

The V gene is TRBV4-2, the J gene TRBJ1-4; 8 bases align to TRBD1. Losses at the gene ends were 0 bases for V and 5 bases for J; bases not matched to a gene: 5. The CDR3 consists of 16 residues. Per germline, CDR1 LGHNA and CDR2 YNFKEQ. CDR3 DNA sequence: TGTGCCAGCAGCCAAGACTCCTCAGGGGGCAATGAAAAACTGTTTTTT. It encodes CASSQDSSGGNEKLFF.

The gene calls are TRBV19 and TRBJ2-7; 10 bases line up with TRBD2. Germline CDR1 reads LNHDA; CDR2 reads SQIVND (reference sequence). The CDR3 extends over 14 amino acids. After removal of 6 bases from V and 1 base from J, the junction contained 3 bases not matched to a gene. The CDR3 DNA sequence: TGTGCCAGTAGGCTAGCGGGAGAGTCCTACGAGCAGTACTTC. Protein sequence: CASRLAGESYEQYF.

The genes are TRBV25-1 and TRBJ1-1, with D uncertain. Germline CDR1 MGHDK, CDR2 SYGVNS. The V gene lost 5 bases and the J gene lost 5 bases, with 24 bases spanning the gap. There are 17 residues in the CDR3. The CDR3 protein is CASSRAARVGGGTEAFF. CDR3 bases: TGTGCCAGCAGTAGGGCAGCAAGGGTGGGAGGTGGAACTGAAGCTTTCTTT.

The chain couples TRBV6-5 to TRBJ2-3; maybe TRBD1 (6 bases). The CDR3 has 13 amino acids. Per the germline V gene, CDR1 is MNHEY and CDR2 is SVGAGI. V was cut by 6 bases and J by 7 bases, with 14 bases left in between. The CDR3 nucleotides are TGTGCCAGCAGGGCCCGGGACACCAATACGCAGTATTTT. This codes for CASRARDTNTQYF.

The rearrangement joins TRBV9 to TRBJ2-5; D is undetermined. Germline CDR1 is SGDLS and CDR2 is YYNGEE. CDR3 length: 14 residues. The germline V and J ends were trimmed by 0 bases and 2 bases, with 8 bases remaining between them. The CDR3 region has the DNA TGTGCCAGCAGCGTAGGAACAAATCAAGAGACCCAGTACTTC. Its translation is CASSVGTNQETQYF.

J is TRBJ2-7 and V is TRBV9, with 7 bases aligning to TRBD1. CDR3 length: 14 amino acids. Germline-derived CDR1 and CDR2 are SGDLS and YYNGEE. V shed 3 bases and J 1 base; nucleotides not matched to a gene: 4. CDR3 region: CASSGQGNSYEQYF. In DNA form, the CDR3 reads TGTGCCAGCAGCGGACAGGGAAATTCCTACGAGCAGTACTTC.

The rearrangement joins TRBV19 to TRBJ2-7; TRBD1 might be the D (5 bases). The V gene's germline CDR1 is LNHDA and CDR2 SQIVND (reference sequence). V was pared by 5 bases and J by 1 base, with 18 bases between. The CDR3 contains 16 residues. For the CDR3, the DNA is TGTGCCAGTAGTGATTCTCCCCTGGGGCAATCCTACGAGCAGTACTTC. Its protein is CASSDSPLGQSYEQYF.

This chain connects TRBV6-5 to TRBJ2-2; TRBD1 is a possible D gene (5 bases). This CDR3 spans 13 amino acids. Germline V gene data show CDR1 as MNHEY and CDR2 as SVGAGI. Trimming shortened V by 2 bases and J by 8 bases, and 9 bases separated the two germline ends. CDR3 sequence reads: CASSYAGSGELFF. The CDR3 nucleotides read TGTGCCAGCAGTTACGCAGGGTCTGGGGAGCTGTTTTTT.

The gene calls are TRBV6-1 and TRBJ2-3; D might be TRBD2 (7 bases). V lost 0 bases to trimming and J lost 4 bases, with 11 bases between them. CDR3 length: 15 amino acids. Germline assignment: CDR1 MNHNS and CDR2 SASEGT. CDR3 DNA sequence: TGTGCCAGCAGTGAAGCCGGGGGGCGCGCAGATACGCAGTATTTT. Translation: CASSEAGGRADTQYF.